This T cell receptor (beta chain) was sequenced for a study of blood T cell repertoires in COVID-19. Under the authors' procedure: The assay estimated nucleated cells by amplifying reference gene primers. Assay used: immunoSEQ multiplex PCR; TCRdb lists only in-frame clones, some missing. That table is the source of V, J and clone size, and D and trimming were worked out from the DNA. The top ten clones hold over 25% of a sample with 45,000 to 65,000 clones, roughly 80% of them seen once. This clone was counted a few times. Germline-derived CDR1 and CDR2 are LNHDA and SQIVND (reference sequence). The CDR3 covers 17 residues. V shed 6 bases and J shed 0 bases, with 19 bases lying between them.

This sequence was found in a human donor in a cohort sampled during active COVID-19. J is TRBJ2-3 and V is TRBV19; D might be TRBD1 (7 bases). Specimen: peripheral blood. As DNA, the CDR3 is TGTGCCAGTAGCGTCCTTTACAGGGGAGGTAGCACAGATACGCAGTATTTT. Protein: CASSVLYRGGSTDTQYF.